This entry concerns a single TCR beta chain. At one end, the junction sequence differs from germline, possibly due to a read error. The entry originates in a study of blood T cell repertoires in COVID-19. Original methodology: Amplification of reference gene primers provided the estimated nucleated cell counts. The assay was immunoSEQ multiplex PCR, and TCRdb's table has in-frame clones only and misses some. The V and J calls and clone size are taken from that table; D and trimming were inferred from the DNA. The data hold 12,000 or so clones, with more than 70% observed a single time. The V gene's germline CDR1 is SGHTS and CDR2 YDEGEE. The CDR3 is made up of 16 amino acids.

The chain has TRBV5-8 and TRBJ2-1, with TRBD2 matching over 12 bases. Material for sequencing was peripheral blood. The receptor was derived from a human donor in a cohort sampled during active COVID-19. For the CDR3, the DNA is TGTGTCAGCAGCACCGGGACTAGCGGGTCCTACAATGAGCAGTTCTTC. It translates to CVSSTGTSGSYNEQFF.